The clone carrying this TCR beta chain was observed many times. Its antigen is unknown. This sample was taken from a study of T-cell reconstitution after alpha-beta-depleted transplantation in children. Overall study results and limits: Some patients showed high day-60 TCRbeta diversity, which derived from surviving recipient T cells and thymic progenitors. By one year post-transplant, T-cell counts and diversity largely arose from T cells that were newly produced.

The authors prepared the TCRbeta library with unique molecular identifiers. Via MiXCR, TCRdb re-called the PCR reads, giving one row per CDR3 protein. The sample has hundreds of thousands of distinct CDR3 sequences, about 7.3% seen once. Trimming removed 2 bases from V and 8 bases from J, with 10 bases in between. This CDR3 region has 12 residues. CDR1 and CDR2 (germline): SQVTM, ANQGSEA. Specimen: peripheral blood, collected 360 days after TCRalphabeta/CD19-depleted stem cell transplant. The receptor's source is a female patient aged 2-15 years who had a stem cell transplant for Fanconi anemia, so the T cells may come from the graft donor. This chain joins TRBV29-1 and TRBJ2-1; D is ambiguous. In DNA form, the CDR3 reads TGCAGCGTTGAACTGCGTGGGGATGAGCAGTTCTTC. The encoded protein is CSVELRGDEQFF.